A single T cell receptor beta chain is shown here with its context. This sample was included in a study of PD-L1 blockade in urothelial cancer. Study details: In terms of prior chemotherapy, patients had received 0 to 3 regimens. Specimens of blood held a median count of about 150,000 T cells.

Each patient presented with locally advanced or metastatic urothelial carcinoma. This CDR3 spans 16 amino acids. V gave up 2 bases and J gave up 5 bases; unmatched junction bases: 3. Germline V gene sequence: CDR1 MNHEY, CDR2 SMNVEV (reference sequence). Added to each PCR by spiking were synthetic TCR analog templates. Method: immunoSEQ multiplex PCR; TCRdb's copy keeps in-frame clones and lacks some. Among 15,000 to 20,000 clones listed, about nine tenths were seen once. The input for sequencing was PBMCs, taken around atezolizumab (anti-PD-L1) treatment. This sequence joins TRBV27 and TRBJ2-1, with 13 positions matching TRBD2. This clonotype was sampled from a man between 50 and 59 years old with urothelial cancer. This CDR3 is CASSLLGLAGDNEQFF. The DNA of the CDR3 is TGTGCCAGCAGTTTACTAGGACTAGCGGGGGACAATGAGCAGTTCTTC.